This T cell receptor (beta chain) comes out of a study of response to subunit inactivated influenza vaccine. Study-level points and caveats: It was suggested by the authors that few new T cells are recruited by each seasonal influenza vaccination.

About this clonotype itself: Its antigen remains unidentified.

TCRdb called the RT-PCR reads again in MiXCR, with one record for every CDR3 protein. The sample lists a few hundred thousand distinct CDR3 sequences; 12% to 15% were seen once. The V end lost 0 bases, the J end lost 4 bases, and 14 bases lay between the germline ends. Per the germline V gene, CDR1 is SQVTM and CDR2 is ANQGSEA. The CDR3 is 15 amino acids. V is TRBV29-1 and J is TRBJ2-3; the D is unclear. This specimen consisted of PBMCs from blood, obtained 12 days after vaccination. The sequence was collected from a man aged 50 to 60 who received an inactivated influenza vaccine. The CDR3 region has the DNA TGCAGCGTTGAAGATCAATGGGCTTCCCCAGATACGCAGTATTTT. Translation: CSVEDQWASPDTQYF.